This T cell receptor beta chain originates from a study of blood T cell repertoires in COVID-19. The method was immunoSEQ multiplex PCR; TCRdb's version includes in-frame clones alone and lacks a portion of them. The table has fewer than 250,000 clones, 70% to 90% seen once. J lost 3 bases, V lost 1 base, and 11 bases had no gene match. CDR3 length: 16 residues. Germline V gene data show CDR1 as SQVTM and CDR2 as ANQGSEA. The sequence derives from a man aged 25-40 years with acute or convalescent COVID-19. V gene TRBV29-1 combines with J gene TRBJ2-7; 8 positions match TRBD2. Sequencing was carried out using peripheral blood. The CDR3 region has the DNA TGCAGCGTTGAAGGGAGCGGGGGAGGGTTCGGCTACGAGCAGTACTTC. It encodes CSVEGSGGGFGYEQYF.